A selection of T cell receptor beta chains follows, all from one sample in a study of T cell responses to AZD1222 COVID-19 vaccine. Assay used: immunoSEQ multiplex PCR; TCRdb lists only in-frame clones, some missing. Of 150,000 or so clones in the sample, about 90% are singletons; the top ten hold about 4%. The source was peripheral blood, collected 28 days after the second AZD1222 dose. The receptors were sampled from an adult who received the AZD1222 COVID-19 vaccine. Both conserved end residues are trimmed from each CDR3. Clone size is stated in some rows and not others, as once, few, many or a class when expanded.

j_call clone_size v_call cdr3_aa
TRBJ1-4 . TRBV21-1 ASSKVKSGTGENEKLF
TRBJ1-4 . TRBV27 ASSPRRGLGRNEKLF
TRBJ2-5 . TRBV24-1 ATSDSWREETQY
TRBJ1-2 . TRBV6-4 ASSDGTGYLRT
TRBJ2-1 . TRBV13 ASSPPGVNEQF
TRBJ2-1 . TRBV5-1 ASSSPGRGASYNEQF
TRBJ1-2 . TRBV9 ASSPSGGLNYGYT
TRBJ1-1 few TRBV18 ASSPLPGEAEAF
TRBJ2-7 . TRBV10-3 AISDRLSGNKPYEQY
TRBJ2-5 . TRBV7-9 ASSPGLAGVETQY
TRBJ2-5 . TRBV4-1 ASSQDRTLTQETQY